This T cell receptor beta chain was recovered during a study of CD8 T cells in Susac syndrome (dated by TCRdb to between 2017 and 2020). About the study as a whole: Of the Susac syndrome patients who were sequenced, under 10 were in clinical remission while roughly six had clinically active disease. At blood withdrawal, Susac syndrome patients were either therapy-naive, taking corticosteroids (in some cases with IVIg as well), or taking IVIg alone. Whether CD8+ T cell activation and differentiation in Susac syndrome was antigen driven was tested using repertoire sequencing. Clonality of the CD8+ T cell repertoire was compared between more than 10 healthy donors, roughly 14 Susac syndrome patients and around 16 multiple sclerosis patients.

RNA was extracted with the RNeasy kit and roughly 0.5 to 1 ug was reverse transcribed using random hexamers. TCR beta CDR3 regions were amplified with the immunoSEQ multiplex PCR assay covering 54 Vbeta and 13 Jbeta segments. Bias from PCR amplification was corrected by using a synthetic template baseline for primer optimization and for computational correction. As for the original processing: Reads were assigned to V, D and J genes according to IMGT and analyzed in immunoSEQ Analyzer, with only productive sequences retained. To calculate clonality, Shannon entropy was normalized by log2 of the number of productive unique sequences and then subtracted from one. For each patient and control, public and private clones were evaluated among the 100 most prevalent clones. Susac-specific clones were defined as absent from healthy and MS cohorts, over a thousand published viral clones and other ImmuneACCESS disease sequences. TCRdb trimmed the raw reads at Q25, called clones with MiXCR and kept productive beta chains. Every distinct CDR3 protein forms one entry, paired with its most common genes and DNA. TCRdb, not the original authors, processed these V and J calls. The sample yields about 2,600 distinct CDR3 sequences; roughly 74% were counted once. The ten biggest clones cover 15% to 20% of the sample.

Including the terminal cysteine and phenylalanine, the CDR3 comprises 16 residues. Solely the CDR3 DNA is kept, with 48 bases framed from the first base. V and J lose 3 bases and 0 bases, and a span of 12 bases separates them. From a lookup of the germline V gene (reference sequence), CDR1 and CDR2 are LNHDA and SQIVND. The paper as a whole reports these results and caveats: The TCR sequencing and HLA analysis was acknowledged to have included a relatively small number of individuals. Looking at Susac-specific public clones, the researchers identified approximately 15 in the total CD8+ repertoire and roughly 5 in the CD8+ TEMRA repertoire. CD8+ repertoires in Susac syndrome showed clonal expansion, which was highest in CD8+ TEMRA cells and was greater in clinically active patients than in remitting patients.

As for this clonotype: The antigen it binds to is not known. Per-base qualities were not stored, and no clone one base away is much larger.

Memory subsets for TEMRA sorting were defined by CD27 and CD45RA staining, since CD62L sheds upon thawing. High-throughput TCR beta sequencing profiled peripheral blood CD8+ and CD4+ T cells from healthy donors, Susac syndrome patients and multiple sclerosis patients. For six or seven Susac syndrome patients, sequencing was done on both total CD8+ T cells and sorted CD8+ TEMRA cells. Susac syndrome patients met recently defined diagnostic criteria for definite or probable disease. CD8+ TEMRA cells were enriched by FACS, while bulk CD8+ and CD4+ T cells were purified by magnetic negative isolation. Blood was collected in EDTA tubes and processed within 24 hours, with PBMCs isolated through density gradient centrifugation. PBMCs destined for TCR sequencing were cryopreserved in liquid nitrogen and later thawed in a 37 °C water bath. Using fluorescence-activated cell sorting on a BD FACSAria III, CD8+ TEMRA cells were enriched from thawed PBMCs. A purity of at least 90% was achieved for sorted or isolated CD4+, CD8+ and CD8+ TEMRA cells.

The TCR sequence derives from a human donor with Susac syndrome. The V and J genes are TRBV19 and TRBJ2-1; the D gene is perhaps TRBD2, from 6 matching bases. The sequenced sample was CD8+ TEMRA cells from PBMCs. This sample's cell subset or site label indicates: FACS-sorted terminally differentiated effector memory CD8+ T cells re-expressing CD45RA (CD8+ TEMRA). The DNA reads TGTGCCAGTAGTATCGGCGGGACCTCCTCCTACAATGAGCAGTTCTTC. This encodes CASSIGGTSSYNEQFF.